One sample yielded the 5 T cell receptor beta chains listed below, sequenced in a study of blood T cell repertoires in COVID-19. The data were produced by immunoSEQ multiplex PCR, yet TCRdb's version contains in-frame clones alone and is incomplete. This sample carries some 190,000 clones, approximately 80% of them seen once, and the ten largest clones take around 6.9%. Sample: peripheral blood. These receptors were collected from a man aged 60 to 69 with acute or convalescent COVID-19.

This rearrangement joins TRBV6-5 to TRBJ2-7; maybe TRBD1 (5 bases). The CDR3 covers 15 residues. The germline V gene has CDR1 MNHEY and CDR2 SVGAGI. V lost 6 bases and J 0 bases, leaving 15 bases between the germline ends. Here the CDR3 reads CASRPTGPISYEQYF. The DNA of the CDR3 is TGTGCCAGCAGGCCAACAGGCCCTATCTCCTACGAGCAGTACTTC.

The V and J genes are TRBV11-2 and TRBJ2-5; TRBD2 matches at 7 bases. The CDR3 totals 14 residues. Germline-derived CDR1 and CDR2 are SGHAT and FQNNGV. After removal of 10 bases from V and 5 bases from J, the junction contained 13 bases not matched to a gene. For the CDR3, the DNA is TGTGCCACCCAAGTCCGGGGGGTCGAGGAGACCCAGTACTTC. This codes for CATQVRGVEETQYF. Full variable domain (outside the CDR3, taken from reference TRBV11-2 and TRBJ2-5): EAGVAQSPRYKIIEKRQSVAFWCNPISGHATLYWYQQILGQGPKLLIQFQNNGVVDDSQLPKDRFSAERLKGVDSTLKIQPAKLEDSAVYLCATQVRGVEETQYFGPGTRLLVL.

The J gene is TRBJ1-5, the V gene TRBV7-6; a possible D gene is TRBD1 (5 bases). CDR3 size: 15 residues. Per the germline V gene, CDR1 is SGHVS and CDR2 is FNYEAQ. V lost 0 bases and J lost 4, with 10 bases in between. This chain's CDR3 is CASSLAGGRNQPQHF. The CDR3 DNA reads TGTGCCAGCAGCTTAGCCGGGGGTCGGAATCAGCCCCAGCATTTT.

This chain connects TRBV7-2 to TRBJ2-6; 8 bases agree with TRBD1. J was trimmed by 4 bases and V by 6 bases; bases with no gene match: 5. The CDR3 contains 15 residues. CDR1 SGHTA and CDR2 FQGNSA come from the germline V gene. CDR3 DNA: TGTGCCAGCAGTTCAGGGGGCTTGGGGGCCAACGTCCTGACTTTC. It encodes CASSSGGLGANVLTF.

The chain has TRBV25-1 and TRBJ2-5; D not resolved. Germline loops: CDR1 MGHDK, CDR2 SYGVNS. The CDR3 has 11 residues. The V end lost 8 bases, the J end lost 13 bases, and 17 bases lay between the germline ends. The DNA of the CDR3 is TGTGCCAGCGGTGTATCCGCCCTACTGTACTTC. This gives the protein CASGVSALLYF.